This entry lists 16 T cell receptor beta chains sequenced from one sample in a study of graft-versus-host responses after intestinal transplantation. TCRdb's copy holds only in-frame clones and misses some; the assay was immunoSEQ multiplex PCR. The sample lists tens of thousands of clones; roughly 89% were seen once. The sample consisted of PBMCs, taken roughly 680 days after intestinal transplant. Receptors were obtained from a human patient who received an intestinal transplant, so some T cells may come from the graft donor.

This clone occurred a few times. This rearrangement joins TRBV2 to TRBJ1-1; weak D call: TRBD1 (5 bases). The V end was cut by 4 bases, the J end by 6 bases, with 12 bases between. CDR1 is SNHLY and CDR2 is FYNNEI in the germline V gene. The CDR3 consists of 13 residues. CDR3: CASSVDSYAEAFF. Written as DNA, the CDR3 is TGTGCCAGCAGTGTTGACAGTTACGCTGAAGCTTTCTTT.

CDR3 residues: CASSPMGYEQYF. The CDR3 nucleotides are TGTGCCAGCAGCCCCATGGGTTATGAGCAGTACTTC. This chain uses TRBV11-2 with TRBJ2-7; D gene uncertain. The CDR3 covers 12 residues. The germline gives CDR1 SGHAT, CDR2 FQNNGV. V gave up 5 bases and J gave up 7 bases, with 12 bases separating them. The full variable domain, completed using reference TRBV11-2 and TRBJ2-7, is EAGVAQSPRYKIIEKRQSVAFWCNPISGHATLYWYQQILGQGPKLLIQFQNNGVVDDSQLPKDRFSAERLKGVDSTLKIQPAKLEDSAVYLCASSPMGYEQYFGPGTRLTVT.

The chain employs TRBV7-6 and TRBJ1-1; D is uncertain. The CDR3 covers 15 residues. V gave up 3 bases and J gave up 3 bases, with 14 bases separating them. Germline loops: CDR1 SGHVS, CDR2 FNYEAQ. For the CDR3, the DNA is TGTGCCAGCAGCTTGGGAAGGGCGGGATACACTGAAGCTTTCTTT. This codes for CASSLGRAGYTEAFF.

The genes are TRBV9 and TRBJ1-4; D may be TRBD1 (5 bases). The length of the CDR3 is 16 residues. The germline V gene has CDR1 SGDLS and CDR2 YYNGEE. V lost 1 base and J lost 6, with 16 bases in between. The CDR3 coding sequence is TGTGCCAGCAGCGTAAACGGAGGTAAGGGGTATGAAAAACTGTTTTTT. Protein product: CASSVNGGKGYEKLFF.

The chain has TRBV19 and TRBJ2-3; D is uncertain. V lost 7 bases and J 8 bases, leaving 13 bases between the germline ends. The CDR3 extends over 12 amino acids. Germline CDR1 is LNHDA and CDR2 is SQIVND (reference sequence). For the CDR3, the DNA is TGTGCCAGTAACCCTTCGTCGGGTACGCAGTATTTT. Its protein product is CASNPSSGTQYF.

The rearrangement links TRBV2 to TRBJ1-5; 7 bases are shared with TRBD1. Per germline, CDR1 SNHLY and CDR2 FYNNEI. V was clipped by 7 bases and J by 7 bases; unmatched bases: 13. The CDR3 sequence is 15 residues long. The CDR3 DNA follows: TGTGCCAGCATTGGGGAGGGGGCGCTGGGCCAGCCCCAGCATTTT. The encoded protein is CASIGEGALGQPQHF.

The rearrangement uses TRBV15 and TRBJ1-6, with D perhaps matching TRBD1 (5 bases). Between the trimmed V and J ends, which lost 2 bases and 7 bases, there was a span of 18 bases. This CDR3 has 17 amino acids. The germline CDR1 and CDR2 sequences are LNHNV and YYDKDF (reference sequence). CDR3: CATSRKGVGGSNSPLHF. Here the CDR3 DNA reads TGTGCCACCAGCAGAAAAGGGGTGGGGGGGTCAAATTCACCCCTCCACTTT.

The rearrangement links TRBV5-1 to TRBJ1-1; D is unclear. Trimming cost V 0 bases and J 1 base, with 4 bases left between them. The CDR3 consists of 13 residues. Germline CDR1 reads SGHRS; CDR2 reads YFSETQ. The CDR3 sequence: CASSLGENTEAFF. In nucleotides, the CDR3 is TGCGCCAGCAGCTTGGGCGAGAACACTGAAGCTTTCTTT. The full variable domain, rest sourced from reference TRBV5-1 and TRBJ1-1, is KAGVTQTPRYLIKTRGQQVTLSCSPISGHRSVSWYQQTPGQGLQFLFEYFSETQRNKGNFPGRFSGRQFSNSRSEMNVSTLELGDSALYLCASSLGENTEAFFGQGTRLTVV.

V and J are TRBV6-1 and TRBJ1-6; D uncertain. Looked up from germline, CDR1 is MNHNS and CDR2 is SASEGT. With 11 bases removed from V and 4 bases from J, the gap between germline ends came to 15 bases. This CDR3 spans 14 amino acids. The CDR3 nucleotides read TGTGCCGGACGAAAAGCGGGGTATAATTCACCCCTCCACTTT. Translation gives CAGRKAGYNSPLHF.

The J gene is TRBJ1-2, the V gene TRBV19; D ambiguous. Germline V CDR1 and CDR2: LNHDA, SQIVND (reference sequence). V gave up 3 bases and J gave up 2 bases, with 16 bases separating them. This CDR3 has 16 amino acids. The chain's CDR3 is CASSIPYLGRNYGYTF. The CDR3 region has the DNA TGTGCCAGTAGTATCCCGTACCTTGGACGGAACTATGGCTACACCTTC.

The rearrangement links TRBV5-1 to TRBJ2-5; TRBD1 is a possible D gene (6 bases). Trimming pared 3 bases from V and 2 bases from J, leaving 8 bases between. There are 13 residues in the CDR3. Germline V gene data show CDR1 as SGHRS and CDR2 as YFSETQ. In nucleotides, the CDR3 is TGCGCCAGCAGCTCCGGGACACAAGAGACCCAGTACTTC. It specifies CASSSGTQETQYF.

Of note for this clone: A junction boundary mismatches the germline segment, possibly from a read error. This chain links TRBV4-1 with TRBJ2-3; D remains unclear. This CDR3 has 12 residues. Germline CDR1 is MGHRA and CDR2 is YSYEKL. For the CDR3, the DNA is TGCGCCAGCAGCCAAGAAGTTGGGGTGAAGTCTTTT. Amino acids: CASSQEVGVKSF.

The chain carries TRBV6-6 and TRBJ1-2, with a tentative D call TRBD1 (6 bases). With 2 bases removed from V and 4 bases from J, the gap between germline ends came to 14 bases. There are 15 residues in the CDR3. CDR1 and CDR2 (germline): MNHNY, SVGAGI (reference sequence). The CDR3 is CASSYGGGSVYGYTF. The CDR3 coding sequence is TGTGCCAGCAGTTACGGAGGGGGATCTGTCTATGGCTACACCTTC.

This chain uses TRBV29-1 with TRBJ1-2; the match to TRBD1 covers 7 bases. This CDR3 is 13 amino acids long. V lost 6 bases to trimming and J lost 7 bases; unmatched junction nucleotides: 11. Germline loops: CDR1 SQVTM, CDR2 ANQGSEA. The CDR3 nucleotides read TGCAGCGTATCAGCAGGGGGAAATGGTGGCTACACCTTC. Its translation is CSVSAGGNGGYTF.

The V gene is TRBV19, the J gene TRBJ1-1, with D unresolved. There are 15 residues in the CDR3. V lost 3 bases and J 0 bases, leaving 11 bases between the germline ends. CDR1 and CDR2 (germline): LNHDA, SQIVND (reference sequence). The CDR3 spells CASSIMATMNTEAFF. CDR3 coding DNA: TGTGCCAGTAGTATTATGGCGACCATGAACACTGAAGCTTTCTTT.

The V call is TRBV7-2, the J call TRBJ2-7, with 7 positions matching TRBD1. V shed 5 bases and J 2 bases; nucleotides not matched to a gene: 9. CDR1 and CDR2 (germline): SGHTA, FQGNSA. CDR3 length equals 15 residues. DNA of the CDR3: TGTGCCAGCAGCCCTAGACAGGGTGGAGCCTACGAGCAGTACTTC. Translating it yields CASSPRQGGAYEQYF.